The text below deals with one TCR beta chain. This sample is drawn from a study of OX40 agonist ivuxolimab in advanced cancers. Study background: Aged about 20 to 80 with a mean of about 60 years, they were about 83% male.

Using immunoSEQ multiplex PCR, the repertoire was profiled, and TCRdb retains in-frame clones only, with some absent. The sample shows about 58,000 clones, about 86% of them seen only once. Trimming pared 1 base from V and 7 bases from J, leaving 14 bases between. This CDR3 comprises 14 residues. Germline CDR1 reads KGHSH; CDR2 reads LQKENI. The source was CD4+ or CD8+ T cells sorted from blood, collected in a trial of the OX40 agonist ivuxolimab. The chain employs TRBV18 and TRBJ2-7; D unclear. The sequence was obtained from an adult with an advanced solid tumor such as melanoma, head and neck, liver or kidney cancer. The CDR3 DNA sequence: TGTGCCAGCTCACCACAGGGATCCCGGCGGGAGCAGTACTTC. This codes for CASSPQGSRREQYF.